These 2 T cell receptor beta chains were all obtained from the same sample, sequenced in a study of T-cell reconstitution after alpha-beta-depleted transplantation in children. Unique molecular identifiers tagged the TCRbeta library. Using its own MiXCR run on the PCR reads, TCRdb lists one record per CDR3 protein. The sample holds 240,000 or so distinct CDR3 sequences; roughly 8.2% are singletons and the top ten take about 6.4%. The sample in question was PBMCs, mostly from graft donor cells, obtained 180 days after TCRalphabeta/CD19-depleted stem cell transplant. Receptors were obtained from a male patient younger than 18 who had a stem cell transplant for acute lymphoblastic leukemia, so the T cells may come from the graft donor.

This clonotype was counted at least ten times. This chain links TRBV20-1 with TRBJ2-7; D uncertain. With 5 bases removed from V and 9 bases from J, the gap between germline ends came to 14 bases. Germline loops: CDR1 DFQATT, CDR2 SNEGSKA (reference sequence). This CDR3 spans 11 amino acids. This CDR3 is CSAPMIGRQYF. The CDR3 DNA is TGCAGTGCTCCCATGATCGGAAGGCAGTACTTC.

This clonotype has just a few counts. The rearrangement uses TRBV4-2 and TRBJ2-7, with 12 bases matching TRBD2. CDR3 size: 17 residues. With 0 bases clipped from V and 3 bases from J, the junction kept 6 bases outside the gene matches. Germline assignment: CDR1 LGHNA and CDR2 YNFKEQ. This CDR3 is CASSQERTSGVGYEQYF. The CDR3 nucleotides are TGTGCCAGCAGCCAAGAAAGGACTAGCGGGGTCGGCTACGAGCAGTACTTC.